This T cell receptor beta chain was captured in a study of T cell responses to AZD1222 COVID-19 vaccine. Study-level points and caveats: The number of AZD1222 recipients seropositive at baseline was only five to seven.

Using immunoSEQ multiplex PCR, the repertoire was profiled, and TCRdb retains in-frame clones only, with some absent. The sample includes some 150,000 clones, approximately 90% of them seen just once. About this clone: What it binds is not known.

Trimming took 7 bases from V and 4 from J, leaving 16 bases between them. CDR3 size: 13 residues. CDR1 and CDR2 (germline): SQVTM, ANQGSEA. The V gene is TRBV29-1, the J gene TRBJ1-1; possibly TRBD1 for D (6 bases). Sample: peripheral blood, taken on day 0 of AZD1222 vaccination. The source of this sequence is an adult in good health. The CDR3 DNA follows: TGCAGCGCCCAACAGGGATTGGGCACTGAAGCTTTCTTT. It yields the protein CSAQQGLGTEAFF.